These 15 T cell receptor beta chains originate from one sample sequenced in a study of blood T cell repertoires in COVID-19. Here immunoSEQ multiplex PCR was the method, and the copy in TCRdb shows in-frame clones only, minus some. The sample records roughly 200,000 clones, around four fifths being singletons. Sequences were obtained from peripheral blood. The receptors were gathered from a woman older than 75 with COVID-19, enrolled during active disease.

This clone has more than one count but fewer than ten. This CDR3 reads CASSVAQDREAFF. For the CDR3, the DNA is TGTGCCAGCAGCGTAGCCCAAGACAGGGAAGCTTTCTTT. The chain is built from TRBV9 and TRBJ1-1, with a weak D call TRBD1 (6 bases). Trimming took 0 bases from V and 8 from J, leaving 11 bases between them. The CDR3 sequence is 13 residues long. The V gene's germline CDR1 is SGDLS and CDR2 YYNGEE.

The chain uses TRBV19 and TRBJ2-5, with D perhaps TRBD2 (5 bases). The CDR3 has 13 residues. V gave up 1 base and J gave up 5 bases, with 8 bases separating them. CDR1 is LNHDA and CDR2 is SQIVND in the germline V gene (reference sequence). The CDR3: CASSIAGLETQYF. In nucleotides, the CDR3 is TGTGCCAGTAGTATAGCGGGGTTGGAGACCCAGTACTTC. The variable domain in full, completed from reference TRBV19 and TRBJ2-5, reads DGGITQSPKYLFRKEGQNVTLSCEQNLNHDAMYWYRQDPGQGLRLIYYSQIVNDFQKGDIAEGYSVSREKKESFPLTVTSAQKNPTAFYLCASSIAGLETQYFGPGTRLLVL.

This rearrangement joins TRBV5-8 to TRBJ1-6, with D hard to call. Germline V gene data show CDR1 as SGHTS and CDR2 as YDEGEE. This CDR3 spans 13 amino acids. The germline V and J ends were trimmed by 4 bases and 5 bases, with 7 bases remaining between them. The CDR3 bases are TGTGCCAGCAGCGTCGGGGATAATTCACCCCTCCACTTT. Amino acid sequence: CASSVGDNSPLHF.

J is TRBJ1-2 and V is TRBV6-6; no definite D call. This CDR3 spans 15 amino acids. The V gene lost 4 bases and the J gene lost 4 bases, with 16 bases spanning the gap. CDR1 and CDR2 from the germline V gene are MNHNY and SVGAGI (reference sequence). In DNA, the CDR3 is TGTGCCAGCAGTTTCCGAGGGCCGGGAATCTATGGCTACACCTTC. Translated, it gives CASSFRGPGIYGYTF.

The rearrangement links TRBV20-1 to TRBJ1-2, with D uncertain. The germline V gene has CDR1 DFQATT and CDR2 SNEGSKA (reference sequence). V lost 3 bases, J lost 3 bases, and 17 bases lay in between. The CDR3 runs 15 residues. The CDR3 loop reads CSASEGLRSDYGYTF. In DNA form, the CDR3 reads TGCAGTGCTAGTGAAGGACTCAGATCGGACTATGGCTACACCTTC.

The CDR3 sequence is CASSAGPPDGYTF. The CDR3 region has the DNA TGCGCCAGCAGCGCGGGTCCCCCAGATGGCTACACCTTC. The chain combines TRBV5-1 with TRBJ1-2; the D is unclear. The germline V gene encodes CDR1 SGHRS and CDR2 YFSETQ. The CDR3 runs to 13 residues. V dropped 4 bases and J dropped 6 bases, with 13 bases sitting between them.

Notes on this clone: Compared with germline, one end of the junction differs, possibly owing to a read error. The V and J genes are TRBV19 and TRBJ1-6; D is possibly TRBD1 (5 bases). CDR1 and CDR2 from the germline V gene are LNHDA and SQIVND (reference sequence). The CDR3 consists of 14 residues. This CDR3 reads CASRIDSGASPLHF. The CDR3 DNA is TGTGCCAGTAGGATAGACAGCGGGGCTTCACCCCTCCACTTT.

The count of this clone is one. V usage is TRBV2 and J usage is TRBJ2-2; 14 nucleotides match TRBD2. The V gene's germline CDR1 is SNHLY and CDR2 FYNNEI. The CDR3 covers 16 residues. V lost 6 bases, J lost 5 bases, and 5 bases stayed unmatched. The CDR3 spells CASRKGTSGGTGELFF. For the CDR3, the DNA is TGTGCCAGCAGGAAGGGGACTAGCGGGGGAACCGGGGAGCTGTTTTTT.

J is TRBJ1-4 and V is TRBV18; perhaps TRBD1 as D (5 bases). CDR3 size: 14 residues. Germline-derived CDR1 and CDR2 are KGHSH and LQKENI. The V gene lost 0 bases and the J gene lost 10 bases, with 12 bases spanning the gap. The CDR3 protein is CASSPPGSGGKLFF. In nucleotides, the CDR3 is TGTGCCAGCTCACCACCGGGGTCCGGGGGAAAACTGTTTTTT. The entire variable domain, with the rest obtained from reference TRBV18 and TRBJ1-4, is as follows: NAGVMQNPRHLVRRRGQEARLRCSPMKGHSHVYWYRQLPEEGLKFMVYLQKENIIDESGMPKERFSAEFPKEGPSILRIQQVVRGDSAAYFCASSPPGSGGKLFFGSGTQLSVL.

This clone has only a few counts. The chain has TRBV10-3 and TRBJ2-5, with 7 bases identical to TRBD2. The J segment lost 5 bases and the V segment lost 1 base, leaving 10 bases of the junction unmatched. CDR1 is ENHRY and CDR2 is SYGVKD in the germline V gene. There are 16 residues in the CDR3. The CDR3 here is CAISELGLTSRETQYF. Here the CDR3 DNA reads TGTGCCATCAGTGAGTTGGGACTAACAAGCCGGGAGACCCAGTACTTC.

The CDR3 bases are TGTGCCAGCAGTTTACGGGGAGTTAAGGAAAAACTGTTTTTT. Translated, it gives CASSLRGVKEKLFF. The chain has TRBV28 and TRBJ1-4; D gene ambiguous. The germline V and J ends were trimmed by 2 bases and 8 bases, with 12 bases remaining between them. Germline loops: CDR1 MDHEN, CDR2 SYDVKM. This CDR3 has 14 amino acids.

This clone was seen a single time. The V and J genes are TRBV9 and TRBJ2-1, with 7 bases lining up with TRBD2. The CDR3 runs to 17 residues. Germline-derived CDR1 and CDR2 are SGDLS and YYNGEE. The V gene end was trimmed by 3 bases and the J gene end by 9 bases; junction bases not matched to a gene: 18. The CDR3, as DNA: TGTGCCAGCAGCGCGAGGGGCGGGACTATCTACCCAGTTGAGCAGTTCTTC. Encoded protein: CASSARGGTIYPVEQFF.

The chain employs TRBV27 and TRBJ1-2, with 7 nucleotides matching TRBD1. The germline V gene encodes CDR1 MNHEY and CDR2 SMNVEV (reference sequence). The CDR3 contains 13 residues. The V gene end was trimmed by 6 bases and the J gene end by 4 bases; junction bases not matched to a gene: 5. The CDR3 DNA is TGTGCCAGCAGGGCAGGGGGGTCCTATGGCTACACCTTC. It translates to CASRAGGSYGYTF.

This clone was counted only a few times. This chain links TRBV7-2 with TRBJ1-1, with 8 nucleotides matching TRBD1. CDR3 length: 17 amino acids. Trimming removed 5 bases from V and 1 base from J; junction bases left unmatched: 12. Germline CDR1 and CDR2: SGHTA and FQGNSA. The CDR3 is CASSARTGSGRNTEAFF. In DNA, the CDR3 is TGTGCCAGCAGCGCCCGGACAGGGTCCGGGAGGAACACTGAAGCTTTCTTT.

The chain is built from TRBV4-1 and TRBJ2-6; D may be TRBD1 (5 bases). Germline V gives CDR1 MGHRA, CDR2 YSYEKL. The CDR3 totals 19 residues. V lost 2 bases, J lost 1 base, and 18 bases lay in between. The CDR3 DNA follows: TGCGCCAGCAGCCAACAGGGAATTGGGTTGGGTTCTGGGGCCAACGTCCTGACTTTC. Its protein product is CASSQQGIGLGSGANVLTF.